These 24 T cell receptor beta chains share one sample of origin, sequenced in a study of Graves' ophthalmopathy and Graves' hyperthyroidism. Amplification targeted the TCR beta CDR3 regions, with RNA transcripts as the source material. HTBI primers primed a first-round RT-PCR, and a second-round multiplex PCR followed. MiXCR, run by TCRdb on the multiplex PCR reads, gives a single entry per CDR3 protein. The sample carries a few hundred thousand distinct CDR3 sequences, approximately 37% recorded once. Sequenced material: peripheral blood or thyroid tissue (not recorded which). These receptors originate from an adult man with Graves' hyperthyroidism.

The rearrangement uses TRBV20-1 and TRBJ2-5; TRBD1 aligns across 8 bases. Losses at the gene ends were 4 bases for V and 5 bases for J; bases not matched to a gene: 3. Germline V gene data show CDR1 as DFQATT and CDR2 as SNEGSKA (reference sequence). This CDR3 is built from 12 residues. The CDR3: CSATDRDETQYF. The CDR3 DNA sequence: TGCAGTGCTACGGACAGGGATGAGACCCAGTACTTC.

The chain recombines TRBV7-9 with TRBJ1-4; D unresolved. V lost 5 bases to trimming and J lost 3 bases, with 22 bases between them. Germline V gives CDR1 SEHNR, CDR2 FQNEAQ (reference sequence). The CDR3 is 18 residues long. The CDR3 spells CASSTTRNSRAANEKLFF. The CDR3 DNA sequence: TGTGCCAGCAGCACCACCAGGAACAGCCGGGCGGCTAATGAAAAACTGTTTTTT.

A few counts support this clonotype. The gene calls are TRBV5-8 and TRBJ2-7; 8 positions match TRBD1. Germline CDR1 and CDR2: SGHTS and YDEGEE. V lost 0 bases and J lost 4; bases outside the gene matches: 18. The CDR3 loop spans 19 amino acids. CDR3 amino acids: CASSLDAPGQGVGWYEQYF. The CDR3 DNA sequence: TGTGCCAGCAGCTTGGATGCGCCCGGACAGGGAGTTGGGTGGTACGAGCAGTACTTC. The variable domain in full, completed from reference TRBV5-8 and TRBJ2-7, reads EAGVTQSPTHLIKTRGQQATLRCSPISGHTSVYWYQQALGLGLQFLLWYDEGEERNRGNFPPRFSGRQFPNYSSELNVNALELEDSALYLCASSLDAPGQGVGWYEQYFGPGTRLTVT.

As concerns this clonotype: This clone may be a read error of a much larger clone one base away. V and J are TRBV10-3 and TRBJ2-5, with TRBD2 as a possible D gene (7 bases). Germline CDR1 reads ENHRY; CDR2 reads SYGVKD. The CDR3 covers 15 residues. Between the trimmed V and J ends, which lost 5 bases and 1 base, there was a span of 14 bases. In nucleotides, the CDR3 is TGTGCCATCAGTTACGGGGGCGGGGGCCAAGAGACCCAGTACTTC. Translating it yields CAISYGGGGQETQYF.

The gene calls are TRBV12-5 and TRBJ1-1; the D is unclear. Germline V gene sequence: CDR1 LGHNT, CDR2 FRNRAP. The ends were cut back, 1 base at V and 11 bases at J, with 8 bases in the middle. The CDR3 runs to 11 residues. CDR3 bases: TGTGCTAGTGGTTTGGAGAGGGCCGCTTTCTTT. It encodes CASGLERAAFF.

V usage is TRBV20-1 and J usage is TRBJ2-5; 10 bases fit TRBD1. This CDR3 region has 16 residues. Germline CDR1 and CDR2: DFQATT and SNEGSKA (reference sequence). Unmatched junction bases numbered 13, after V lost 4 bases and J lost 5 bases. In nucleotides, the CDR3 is TGCAGTGCTAAACTATGGACAGGGGGTGGCGGGGAGACCCAGTACTTC. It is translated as CSAKLWTGGGGETQYF.

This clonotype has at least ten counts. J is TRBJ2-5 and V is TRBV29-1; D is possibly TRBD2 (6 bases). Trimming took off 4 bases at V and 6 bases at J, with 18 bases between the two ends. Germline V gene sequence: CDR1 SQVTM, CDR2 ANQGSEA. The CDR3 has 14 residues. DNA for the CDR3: TGCAGCGTTGCGATCGCGGGGACTGGGAAGACCCAGTACTTC. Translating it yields CSVAIAGTGKTQYF.

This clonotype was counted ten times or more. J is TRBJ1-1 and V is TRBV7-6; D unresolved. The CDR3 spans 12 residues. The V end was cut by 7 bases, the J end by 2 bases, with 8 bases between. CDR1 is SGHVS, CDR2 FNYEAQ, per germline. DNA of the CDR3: TGTGCCAGCAAAAATCATAACACTGAAGCTTTCTTT. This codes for CASKNHNTEAFF.

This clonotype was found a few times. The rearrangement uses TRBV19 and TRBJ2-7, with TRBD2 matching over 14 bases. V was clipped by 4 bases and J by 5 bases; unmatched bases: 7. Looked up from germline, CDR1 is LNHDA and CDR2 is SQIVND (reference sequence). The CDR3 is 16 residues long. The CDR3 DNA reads TGTGCCAGTAGTACGGGACTAGCGGGAGCCGGGCACGAGCAGTACTTC. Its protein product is CASSTGLAGAGHEQYF. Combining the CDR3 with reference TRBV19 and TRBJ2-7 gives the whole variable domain DGGITQSPKYLFRKEGQNVTLSCEQNLNHDAMYWYRQDPGQGLRLIYYSQIVNDFQKGDIAEGYSVSREKKESFPLTVTSAQKNPTAFYLCASSTGLAGAGHEQYFGPGTRLTVT.

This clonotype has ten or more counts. CDR3 sequence (DNA): TGTGCCAGCAGTGCCGAAGGACGGTGGAATTCACCCCTCCACTTT. Protein product: CASSAEGRWNSPLHF. V gene TRBV2 combines with J gene TRBJ1-6, with D hard to call. The CDR3 loop spans 15 amino acids. The V end was cut by 4 bases, the J end by 7 bases, with 14 bases between. Germline CDR1 reads SNHLY; CDR2 reads FYNNEI.

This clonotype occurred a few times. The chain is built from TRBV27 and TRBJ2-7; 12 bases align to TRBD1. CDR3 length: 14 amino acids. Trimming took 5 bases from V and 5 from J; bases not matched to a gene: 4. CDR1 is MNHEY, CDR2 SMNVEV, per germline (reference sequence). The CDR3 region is CASSQGTGGNEQYF. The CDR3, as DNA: TGTGCCAGCAGTCAAGGGACAGGGGGCAACGAGCAGTACTTC.

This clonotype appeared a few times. The CDR3 DNA is TGTGCCAGCAGCCAAGTGGACAGGGCGCCTGAAGCTTTCTTT. Translation: CASSQVDRAPEAFF. This rearrangement joins TRBV9 to TRBJ1-1; TRBD1 aligns across 8 bases. CDR1 and CDR2 (germline): SGDLS, YYNGEE. Losses at the gene ends were 4 bases for V and 6 bases for J; bases not matched to a gene: 8. This CDR3 spans 14 amino acids.

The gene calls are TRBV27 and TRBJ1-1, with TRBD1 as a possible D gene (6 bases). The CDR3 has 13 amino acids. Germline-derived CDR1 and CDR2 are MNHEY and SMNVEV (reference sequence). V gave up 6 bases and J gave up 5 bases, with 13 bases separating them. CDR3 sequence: CASRNRVGTEAFF. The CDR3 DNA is TGTGCCAGCAGAAACAGGGTGGGGACTGAAGCTTTCTTT.

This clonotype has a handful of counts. Here the CDR3 reads CASSSTTGVTYGYTF. The CDR3 DNA sequence: TGCGCCAGCAGCTCTACGACAGGAGTAACATATGGCTACACCTTC. V and J are TRBV5-1 and TRBJ1-2; D is possibly TRBD1 (6 bases). The germline V gene encodes CDR1 SGHRS and CDR2 YFSETQ. V lost 3 bases and J lost 5, with 17 bases in between. The CDR3 contains 15 residues.

DNA of the CDR3: TGTGCCAGCAGCACTCAGACAGGGTGGAGATCACCCCTCCACTTT. Its protein is CASSTQTGWRSPLHF. J is TRBJ1-6 and V is TRBV11-1, with 7 bases that match TRBD1. The germline gives CDR1 SGHAT, CDR2 FQDESV (reference sequence). J gave up 10 bases and V 5 bases, and 11 bases lay outside the gene matches. This CDR3 region has 15 residues.

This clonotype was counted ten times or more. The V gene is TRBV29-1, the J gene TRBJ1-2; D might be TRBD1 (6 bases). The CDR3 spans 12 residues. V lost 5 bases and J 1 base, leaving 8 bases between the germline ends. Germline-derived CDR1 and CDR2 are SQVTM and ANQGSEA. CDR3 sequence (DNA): TGCAGCGTTCGGGACAATAACTATGGCTACACCTTC. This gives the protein CSVRDNNYGYTF.

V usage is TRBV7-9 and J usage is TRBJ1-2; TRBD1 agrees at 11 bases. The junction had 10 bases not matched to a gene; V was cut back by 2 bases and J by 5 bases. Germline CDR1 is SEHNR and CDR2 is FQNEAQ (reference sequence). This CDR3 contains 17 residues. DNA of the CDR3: TGTGCCAGCAGCTTATCCCGGACAGGGGGCGAGTCTTATGGCTACACCTTC. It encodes CASSLSRTGGESYGYTF.

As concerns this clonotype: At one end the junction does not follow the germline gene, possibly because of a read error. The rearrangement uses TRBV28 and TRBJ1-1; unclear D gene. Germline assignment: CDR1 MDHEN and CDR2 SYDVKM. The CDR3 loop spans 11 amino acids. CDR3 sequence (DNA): TGTGCCAGCAGTTCCCAGTTCTTCCCAGTTTTT. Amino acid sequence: CASSSQFFPVF.

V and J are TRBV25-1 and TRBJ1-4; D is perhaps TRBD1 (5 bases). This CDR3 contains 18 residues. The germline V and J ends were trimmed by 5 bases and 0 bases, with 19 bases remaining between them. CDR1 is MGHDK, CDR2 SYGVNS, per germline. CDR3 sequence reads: CASSFPPTGQTTNEKLFF. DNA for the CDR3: TGTGCCAGCAGTTTTCCCCCAACAGGTCAAACAACTAATGAAAAACTGTTTTTT.

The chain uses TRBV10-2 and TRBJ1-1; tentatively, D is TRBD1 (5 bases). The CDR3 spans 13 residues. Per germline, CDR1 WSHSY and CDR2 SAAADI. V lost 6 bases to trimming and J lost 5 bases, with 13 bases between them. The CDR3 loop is CASSVVRDTEAFF. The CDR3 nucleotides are TGCGCCAGCAGCGTGGTCAGGGATACTGAAGCTTTCTTT.

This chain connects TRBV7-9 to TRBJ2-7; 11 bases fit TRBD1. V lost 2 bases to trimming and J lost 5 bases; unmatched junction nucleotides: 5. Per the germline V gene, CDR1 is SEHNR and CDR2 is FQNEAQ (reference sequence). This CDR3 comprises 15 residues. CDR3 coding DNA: TGTGCCAGCAGCTTACGTTGGACAGGGGGCAACGAGCAGTACTTC. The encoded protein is CASSLRWTGGNEQYF.

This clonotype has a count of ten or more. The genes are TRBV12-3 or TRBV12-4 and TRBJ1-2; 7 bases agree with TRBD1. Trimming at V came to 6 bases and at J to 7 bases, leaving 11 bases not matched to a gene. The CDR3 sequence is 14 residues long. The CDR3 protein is CASREGATGSGYTF. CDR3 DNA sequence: TGTGCCAGCAGAGAGGGGGCGACGGGAAGTGGCTACACCTTC.

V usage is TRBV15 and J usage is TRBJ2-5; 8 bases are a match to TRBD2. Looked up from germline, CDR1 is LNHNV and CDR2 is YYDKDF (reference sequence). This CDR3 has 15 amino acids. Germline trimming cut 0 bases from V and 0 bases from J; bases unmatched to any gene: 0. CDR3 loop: CATSRETSDQETQYF. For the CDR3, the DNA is TGTGCCACCAGCAGAGAGACTAGCGACCAAGAGACCCAGTACTTC.

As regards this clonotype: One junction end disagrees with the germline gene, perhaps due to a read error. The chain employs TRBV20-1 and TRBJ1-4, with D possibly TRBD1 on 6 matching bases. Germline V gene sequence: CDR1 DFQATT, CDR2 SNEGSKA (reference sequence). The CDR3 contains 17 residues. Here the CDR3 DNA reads TGCGGTGCTAGAGAGTTCTGGGGGCTTGCAACTAATGAAAAACTGTTTTTT. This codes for CGAREFWGLATNEKLFF.